This T cell receptor (beta chain) appears in the sequencing data of a study of blood T cell repertoires in COVID-19. Study-level information: Italy, Spain and the United States were the sources of the convalescent and acute COVID-19 samples.

Methods used by the authors: Reference gene primer amplification gave nucleated cell count estimates. TCRdb's copy holds only in-frame clones and misses some; the assay was immunoSEQ multiplex PCR. That table is the source of V, J and clone size, and D and trimming were worked out from the DNA. The repertoire consists of 100,000 or so clones, with roughly 87% occurring once and the leading ten covering under 4.5%. Germline V CDR1 and CDR2: SGHNT, YYREEE (reference sequence). This CDR3 region has 13 residues. Trimming pared 4 bases from V and 7 bases from J, leaving 14 bases between. Sample: peripheral blood. The sequence was collected from a middle-aged man with acute or convalescent COVID-19. V is TRBV5-4 and J is TRBJ1-1, with a possible D match to TRBD1 (6 bases). CDR3 sequence reads: CASSPDRFYEAFF. DNA of the CDR3: TGTGCCAGCAGCCCGGACAGATTCTATGAAGCTTTCTTT.